This TCR beta chain was identified in a study of blood T cell repertoires in COVID-19. Background on the study: Researchers got acute and convalescent COVID-19 samples from the United States, Italy and Spain.

In the authors' workflow: Amplification with reference gene primers provided the estimates of nucleated cell counts. Here immunoSEQ multiplex PCR was the method, and the copy in TCRdb shows in-frame clones only, minus some. The V and J calls and clone size are taken from that table; D and trimming were inferred from the DNA. This table has roughly 150,000 clones, roughly three quarters appearing once. There are 13 residues in the CDR3. Germline assignment: CDR1 SGHTS and CDR2 YDEGEE. Trimming removed 7 bases at V and 5 bases at J, with 10 bases between. The receptor comes from a middle-aged man with active or convalescent COVID-19. The chain combines TRBV5-8 with TRBJ1-6; D is unresolved. The sequencing sample was made of peripheral blood. In DNA form, the CDR3 reads TGTGCCAGCGGCCGACTTAATAATTCACCCCTCCACTTT. Protein product: CASGRLNNSPLHF.